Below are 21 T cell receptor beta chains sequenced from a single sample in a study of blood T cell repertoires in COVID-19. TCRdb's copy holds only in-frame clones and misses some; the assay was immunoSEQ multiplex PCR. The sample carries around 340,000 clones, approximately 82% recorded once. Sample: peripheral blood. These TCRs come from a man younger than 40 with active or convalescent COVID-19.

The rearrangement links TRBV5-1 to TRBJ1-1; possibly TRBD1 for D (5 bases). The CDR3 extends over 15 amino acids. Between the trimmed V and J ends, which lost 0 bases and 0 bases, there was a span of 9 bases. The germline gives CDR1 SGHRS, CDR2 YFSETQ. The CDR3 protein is CASSLERGLNTEAFF. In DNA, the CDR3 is TGCGCCAGCAGCTTGGAGCGGGGGTTGAACACTGAAGCTTTCTTT.

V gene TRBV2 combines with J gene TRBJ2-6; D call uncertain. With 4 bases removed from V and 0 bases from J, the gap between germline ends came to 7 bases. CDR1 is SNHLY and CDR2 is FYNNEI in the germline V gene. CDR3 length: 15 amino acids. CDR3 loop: CASSGTISGANVLTF. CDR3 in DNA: TGTGCCAGCAGTGGTACAATCTCTGGGGCCAACGTCCTGACTTTC.

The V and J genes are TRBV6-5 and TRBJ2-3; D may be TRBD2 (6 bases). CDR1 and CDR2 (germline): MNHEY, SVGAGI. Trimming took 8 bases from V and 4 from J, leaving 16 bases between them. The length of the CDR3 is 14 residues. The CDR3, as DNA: TGTGCCAGCCATGGGACTCCGGCGGCAGATACGCAGTATTTT. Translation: CASHGTPAADTQYF.

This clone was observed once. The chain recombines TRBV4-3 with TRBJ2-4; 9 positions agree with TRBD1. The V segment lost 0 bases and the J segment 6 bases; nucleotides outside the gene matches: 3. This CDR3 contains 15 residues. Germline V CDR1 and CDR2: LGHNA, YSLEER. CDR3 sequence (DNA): TGCGCCAGCAGCCAAGAAGCGGGACAGGGAAACATTCAGTACTTC. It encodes CASSQEAGQGNIQYF.

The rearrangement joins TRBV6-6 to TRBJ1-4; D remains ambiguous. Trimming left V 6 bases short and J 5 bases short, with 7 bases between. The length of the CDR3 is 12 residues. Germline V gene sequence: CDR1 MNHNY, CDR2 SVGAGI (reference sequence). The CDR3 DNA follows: TGTGCCAGCAGACCGGGGAATGAAAAACTGTTTTTT. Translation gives CASRPGNEKLFF.

The CDR3 coding sequence is TGCGCCAGCAGCCAAGCCTGGACAGAGAACACTGAAGCTTTCTTT. Amino acid sequence: CASSQAWTENTEAFF. The chain employs TRBV4-1 and TRBJ1-1; D is perhaps TRBD1 (6 bases). Germline CDR1 reads MGHRA; CDR2 reads YSYEKL. Trimming left V 1 base short and J 1 base short, with 10 bases between. The CDR3 has 15 residues.

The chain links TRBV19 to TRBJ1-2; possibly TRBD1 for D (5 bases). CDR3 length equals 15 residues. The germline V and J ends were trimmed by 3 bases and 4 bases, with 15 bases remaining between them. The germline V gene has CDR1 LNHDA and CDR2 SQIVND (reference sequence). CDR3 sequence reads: CASSMNTGGFYGYTF. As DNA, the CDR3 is TGTGCCAGTAGTATGAACACCGGGGGGTTCTATGGCTACACCTTC.

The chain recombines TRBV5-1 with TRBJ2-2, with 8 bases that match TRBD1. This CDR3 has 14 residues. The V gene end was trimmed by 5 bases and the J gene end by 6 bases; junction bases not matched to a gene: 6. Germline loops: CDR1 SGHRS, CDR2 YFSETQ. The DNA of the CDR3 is TGCGCCAGCAGGGAGGGACAGGTGTCCGGGGAGCTGTTTTTT. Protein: CASREGQVSGELFF.

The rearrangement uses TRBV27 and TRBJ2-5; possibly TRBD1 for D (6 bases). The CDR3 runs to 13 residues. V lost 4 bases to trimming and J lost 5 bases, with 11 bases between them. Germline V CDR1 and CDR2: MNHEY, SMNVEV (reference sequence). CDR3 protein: CASSWGRWETQYF. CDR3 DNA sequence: TGTGCCAGCAGTTGGGGGCGTTGGGAGACCCAGTACTTC.

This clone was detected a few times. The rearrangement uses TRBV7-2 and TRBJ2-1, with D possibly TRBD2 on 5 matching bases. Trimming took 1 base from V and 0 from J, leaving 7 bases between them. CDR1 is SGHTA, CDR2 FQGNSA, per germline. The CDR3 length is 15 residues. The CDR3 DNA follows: TGTGCCAGCAGCTTAGGCGGGCGCTCCTACAATGAGCAGTTCTTC. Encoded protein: CASSLGGRSYNEQFF. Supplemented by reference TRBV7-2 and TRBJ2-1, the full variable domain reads GAGVSQSPSNKVTEKGKDVELRCDPISGHTALYWYRQSLGQGLEFLIYFQGNSAPDKSGLPSDRFSAERTGGSVSTLTIQRTQQEDSAVYLCASSLGGRSYNEQFFGPGTRLTVL.

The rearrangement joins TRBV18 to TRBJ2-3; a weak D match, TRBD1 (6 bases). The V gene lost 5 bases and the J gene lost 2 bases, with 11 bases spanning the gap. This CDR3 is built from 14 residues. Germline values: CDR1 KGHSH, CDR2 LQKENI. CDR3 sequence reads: CASSWDTITDTQYF. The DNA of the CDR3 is TGTGCCAGCTCATGGGACACCATCACAGATACGCAGTATTTT.

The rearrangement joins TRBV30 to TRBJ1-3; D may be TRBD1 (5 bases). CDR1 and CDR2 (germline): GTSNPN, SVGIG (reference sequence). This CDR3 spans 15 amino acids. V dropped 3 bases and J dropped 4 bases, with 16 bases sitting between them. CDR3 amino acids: CAWSNLDTPGNTIYF. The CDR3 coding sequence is TGTGCCTGGAGCAACCTGGACACGCCCGGAAACACCATATATTTT.

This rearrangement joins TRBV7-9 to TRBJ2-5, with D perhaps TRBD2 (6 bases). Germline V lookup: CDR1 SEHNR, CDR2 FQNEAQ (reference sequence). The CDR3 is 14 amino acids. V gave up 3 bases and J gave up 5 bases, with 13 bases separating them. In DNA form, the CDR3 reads TGTGCCAGCAGCTTTAGAGACGGAGGGGAGACCCAGTACTTC. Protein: CASSFRDGGETQYF.

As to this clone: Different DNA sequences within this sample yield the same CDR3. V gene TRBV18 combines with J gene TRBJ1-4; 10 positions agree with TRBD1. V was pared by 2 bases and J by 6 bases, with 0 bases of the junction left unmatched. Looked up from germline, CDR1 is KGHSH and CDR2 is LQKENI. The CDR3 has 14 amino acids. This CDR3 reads CASSPGTGDEKLFF. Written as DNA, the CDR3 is TGTGCCAGCTCACCAGGGACAGGGGATGAAAAACTGTTTTTT. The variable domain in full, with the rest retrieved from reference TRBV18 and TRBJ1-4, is NAGVMQNPRHLVRRRGQEARLRCSPMKGHSHVYWYRQLPEEGLKFMVYLQKENIIDESGMPKERFSAEFPKEGPSILRIQQVVRGDSAAYFCASSPGTGDEKLFFGSGTQLSVL.

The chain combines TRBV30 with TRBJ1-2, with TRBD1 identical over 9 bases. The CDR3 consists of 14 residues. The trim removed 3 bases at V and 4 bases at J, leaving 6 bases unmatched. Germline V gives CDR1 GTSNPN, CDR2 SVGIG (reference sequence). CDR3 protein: CAWREDRGIYGYTF. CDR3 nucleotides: TGTGCCTGGAGGGAGGACAGGGGAATCTATGGCTACACCTTC.

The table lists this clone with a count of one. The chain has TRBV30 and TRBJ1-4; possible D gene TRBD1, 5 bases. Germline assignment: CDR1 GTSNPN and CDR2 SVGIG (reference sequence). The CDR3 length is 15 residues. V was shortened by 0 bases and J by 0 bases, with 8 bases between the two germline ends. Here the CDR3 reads CAWSVGVATNEKLFF. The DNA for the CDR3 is TGTGCCTGGAGTGTAGGGGTCGCAACTAATGAAAAACTGTTTTTT.

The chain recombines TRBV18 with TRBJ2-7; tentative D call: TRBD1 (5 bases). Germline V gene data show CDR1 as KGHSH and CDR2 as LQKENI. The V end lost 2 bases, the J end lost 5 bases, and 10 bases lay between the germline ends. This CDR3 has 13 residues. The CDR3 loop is CASSPSSTDEQYF. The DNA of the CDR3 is TGTGCCAGCTCACCAAGTTCGACAGACGAGCAGTACTTC.

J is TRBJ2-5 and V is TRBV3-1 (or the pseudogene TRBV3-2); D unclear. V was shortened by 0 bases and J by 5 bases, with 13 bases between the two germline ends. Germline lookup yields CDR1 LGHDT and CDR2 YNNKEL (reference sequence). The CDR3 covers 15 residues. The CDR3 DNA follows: TGTGCCAGCAGCCAAGAATTCACGGTCCGGGAGACCCAGTACTTC. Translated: CASSQEFTVRETQYF.

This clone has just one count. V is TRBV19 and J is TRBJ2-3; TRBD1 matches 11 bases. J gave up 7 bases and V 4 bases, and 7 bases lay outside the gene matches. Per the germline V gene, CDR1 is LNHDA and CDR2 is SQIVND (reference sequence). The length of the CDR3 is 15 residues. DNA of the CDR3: TGTGCCAGTAGTAAGGGGACAGGGGGAGGATATACGCAGTATTTT. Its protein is CASSKGTGGGYTQYF.

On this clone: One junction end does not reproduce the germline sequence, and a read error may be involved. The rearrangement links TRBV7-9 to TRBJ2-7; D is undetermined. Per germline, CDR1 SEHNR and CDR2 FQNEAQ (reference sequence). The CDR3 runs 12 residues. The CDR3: CASSLDLRGQHF. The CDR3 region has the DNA TGTGCCAGCAGCTTAGATCTGCGAGGCCAACACTTC.

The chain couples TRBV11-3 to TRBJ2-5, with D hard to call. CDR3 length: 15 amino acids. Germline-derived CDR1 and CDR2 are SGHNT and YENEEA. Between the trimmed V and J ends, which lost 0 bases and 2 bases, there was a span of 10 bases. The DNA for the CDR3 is TGTGCCAGCAGCTTAGATTACGGCAGGCAAGAGACCCAGTACTTC. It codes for CASSLDYGRQETQYF.